This entry describes one TCR beta chain. The antigen is not known. The sample belongs to a study of cytomegalovirus exposure and HLA in healthy donors. Findings and caveats of the study: Association with HLA alleles at 0.05 false discovery rate was found for about 17,000 TCR beta sequences in a later analysis. In vitro, three CMV-associated chains proved specific for CMV antigens.

PCR used 60 Vbeta primers and 13 Jbeta primers. The assay was immunoSEQ multiplex PCR, and TCRdb's table has in-frame clones only and misses some. The sample shows about 150,000 clones, roughly 77% of them seen only once. CDR3 length equals 13 residues. Trimming left V 4 bases short and J 3 bases short, with 10 bases between. Germline V gives CDR1 SGHTA, CDR2 FQGNSA. The sample comprised PBMCs. This TCR was recovered from a man between 25 and 39 years old in good health and CMV-seropositive. The chain combines TRBV7-2 with TRBJ2-7; tentative D call: TRBD2 (5 bases). The CDR3 is CASSYGMIYEQYF. The CDR3 DNA follows: TGTGCCAGCAGCTACGGGATGATCTACGAGCAGTACTTC.